One and the same sample provided the 28 T cell receptor beta chains below, sequenced in a study of neoadjuvant nivolumab and ipilimumab in lung cancer. Method: immunoSEQ multiplex PCR; TCRdb's copy keeps in-frame clones and lacks some. The sample lists about 26,000 clones, 75% to 90% occurring once. The sequences come from tumor tissue, collected after neoadjuvant nivolumab, alone or with ipilimumab, at or shortly before surgery. Receptors were obtained from an adult with non-small cell lung cancer.

The chain combines TRBV29-1 with TRBJ2-3; TRBD1 agrees at 11 bases. The germline gives CDR1 SQVTM, CDR2 ANQGSEA. This CDR3 is 15 amino acids long. V lost 7 bases, J lost 5 bases, and 11 bases stayed unmatched. The CDR3 DNA reads TGCAGCGGTTCACCGACCGGGACAGGGGGAGATACGCAGTATTTT. The encoded protein is CSGSPTGTGGDTQYF.

J is TRBJ2-7 and V is TRBV11-3; 10 bases align to TRBD1. With 3 bases clipped from V and 4 bases from J, the junction kept 6 bases outside the gene matches. The CDR3 is made up of 15 amino acids. Per germline, CDR1 SGHNT and CDR2 YENEEA. CDR3 nucleotide sequence: TGTGCCAGCAGCTTCGGCGGGACAGGGGATTACGAGCAGTACTTC. Translation: CASSFGGTGDYEQYF.

This clone was seen more than once but under ten times. This chain connects TRBV18 to TRBJ1-5; weak D call: TRBD1 (6 bases). Trimming removed 1 base at V and 0 bases at J, with 13 bases between. Germline-derived CDR1 and CDR2 are KGHSH and LQKENI. The CDR3 spans 17 residues. The CDR3 sequence: CASSPLSRTASNQPQHF. The CDR3 nucleotides are TGTGCCAGCTCACCACTTTCCCGGACAGCTAGCAATCAGCCCCAGCATTTT.

This chain joins TRBV4-1 and TRBJ1-2; 8 bases are a match to TRBD1. CDR1 is MGHRA and CDR2 is YSYEKL in the germline V gene. This CDR3 has 16 amino acids. V dropped 2 bases and J dropped 3; count of bases not matched to a gene: 8. In DNA form, the CDR3 reads TGCGCCAGCAGCCAAACGACAGGGGAAAGCTACTATGGCTACACCTTC. Protein sequence: CASSQTTGESYYGYTF.

This clone has a handful of counts. This sequence joins TRBV2 and TRBJ1-5; 7 positions agree with TRBD1. Trimming removed 6 bases from V and 7 bases from J; junction bases left unmatched: 15. The CDR3 length is 16 residues. The V gene's germline CDR1 is SNHLY and CDR2 FYNNEI. This CDR3 is CASSTLDRASRQPQHF. CDR3 coding DNA: TGTGCCAGCAGCACCTTAGACAGGGCTTCAAGGCAGCCCCAGCATTTT.

This chain joins TRBV5-1 and TRBJ2-7; perhaps TRBD2 as D (6 bases). CDR3 length: 15 amino acids. Trimming cost V 0 bases and J 2 bases, with 12 bases left between them. CDR1 is SGHRS, CDR2 YFSETQ, per germline. Here the CDR3 DNA reads TGCGCCAGCAGCTTGGGATTTAGCGGAACCTACGAGCAGTACTTC. Translating gives CASSLGFSGTYEQYF.

The rearrangement joins TRBV5-1 to TRBJ1-2, with D unclear. Between the trimmed V and J ends, which lost 0 bases and 6 bases, there was a span of 9 bases. This CDR3 comprises 13 residues. CDR1 is SGHRS and CDR2 is YFSETQ in the germline V gene. This chain's CDR3 is CASSLEGVDGYTF. CDR3 DNA sequence: TGCGCCAGCAGCTTGGAGGGAGTCGATGGCTACACCTTC.

This chain uses TRBV19 with TRBJ2-7, with a possible D match to TRBD2 (6 bases). Trimming removed 9 bases at V and 1 base at J, with 19 bases between. Germline loops: CDR1 LNHDA, CDR2 SQIVND (reference sequence). The CDR3 extends over 15 amino acids. In DNA, the CDR3 is TGTGCCAGCAGCGAATCGGCTAGCGAGTCCTACGAGCAGTACTTC. This gives the protein CASSESASESYEQYF. Filled out from reference TRBV19 and TRBJ2-7, the complete variable domain reads DGGITQSPKYLFRKEGQNVTLSCEQNLNHDAMYWYRQDPGQGLRLIYYSQIVNDFQKGDIAEGYSVSREKKESFPLTVTSAQKNPTAFYLCASSESASESYEQYFGPGTRLTVT.

J is TRBJ1-1 and V is TRBV18; D not resolved. The CDR3 consists of 15 residues. Germline CDR1 KGHSH, CDR2 LQKENI. Trimming stripped 3 bases from V and 5 bases from J, with 16 bases between. This chain's CDR3 is CASSPPGLSGTEAFF. The DNA for the CDR3 is TGTGCCAGCTCACCTCCAGGCCTGTCGGGTACTGAAGCTTTCTTT. Filled out from reference TRBV18 and TRBJ1-1, the complete variable domain reads NAGVMQNPRHLVRRRGQEARLRCSPMKGHSHVYWYRQLPEEGLKFMVYLQKENIIDESGMPKERFSAEFPKEGPSILRIQQVVRGDSAAYFCASSPPGLSGTEAFFGQGTRLTVV.

This chain links TRBV5-1 with TRBJ2-1; possibly TRBD1 or TRBD2 for D (5 bases each). The V and J ends lost 0 bases and 6 bases respectively, with 13 bases between them. This CDR3 comprises 15 residues. From germline, CDR1 is SGHRS and CDR2 YFSETQ. The CDR3, as DNA: TGCGCCAGCAGCTTGGAAGGGGAGAGGATCAATGAGCAGTTCTTC. This gives the protein CASSLEGERINEQFF.

This rearrangement joins TRBV18 to TRBJ2-1; no clear D. This CDR3 region has 12 residues. Trimming left V 3 bases short and J 10 bases short, with 10 bases between. Germline values: CDR1 KGHSH, CDR2 LQKENI. For the CDR3, the DNA is TGTGCCAGCTCACCTGATGTAGTGGAGCAGTTCTTC. As protein: CASSPDVVEQFF. The whole variable domain, remainder taken from reference TRBV18 and TRBJ2-1, is NAGVMQNPRHLVRRRGQEARLRCSPMKGHSHVYWYRQLPEEGLKFMVYLQKENIIDESGMPKERFSAEFPKEGPSILRIQQVVRGDSAAYFCASSPDVVEQFFGPGTRLTVL.

This chain joins TRBV5-1 and TRBJ2-3; D is perhaps TRBD2 (6 bases). The length of the CDR3 is 16 residues. CDR1 and CDR2 (germline): SGHRS, YFSETQ. V was shortened by 2 bases and J by 3 bases, with 16 bases between the two germline ends. CDR3 bases: TGCGCCAGCAGCTTCTCGTTGGGAGGACCAACAGATACGCAGTATTTT. The encoded protein is CASSFSLGGPTDTQYF.

CDR3 sequence (DNA): TGCGCCAGCAGTGGCCCAAGTCTCAATCAGCCCCAGCATTTT. Its translation: CASSGPSLNQPQHF. The V and J genes are TRBV10-2 and TRBJ1-5, with D unclear. The CDR3 consists of 14 residues. Germline CDR1 is WSHSY and CDR2 is SAAADI. V lost 4 bases to trimming and J lost 3 bases, with 10 bases between them.

The count of this clone is one. The chain carries TRBV5-5 and TRBJ2-1; D is undetermined. V lost 0 bases and J 6 bases, leaving 10 bases between the germline ends. CDR1 is SGHKS, CDR2 YYEKEE, per germline (reference sequence). The CDR3 covers 14 residues. The CDR3 DNA reads TGTGCCAGCAGCTTGGCTTCCCGCGCCAATGAGCAGTTCTTC. Translation gives CASSLASRANEQFF.

V is TRBV29-1 and J is TRBJ1-2, with D possibly matching TRBD1 (6 bases). The CDR3 covers 14 residues. The germline V gene has CDR1 SQVTM and CDR2 ANQGSEA. Trimming removed 7 bases at V and 0 bases at J, with 15 bases between. In nucleotides, the CDR3 is TGCAGCGCCGATAGGGGGGGAGCTAACTATGGCTACACCTTC. This translates into CSADRGGANYGYTF.

The chain has TRBV6-5 and TRBJ1-5; maybe TRBD1 (6 bases). The CDR3 runs 15 residues. Germline assignment: CDR1 MNHEY and CDR2 SVGAGI. Trimming cost V 7 bases and J 5 bases, with 18 bases left between them. This CDR3 is CASTPGRGRDQPQHF. CDR3 DNA: TGTGCCAGCACCCCGGGCAGGGGCCGGGATCAGCCCCAGCATTTT.

The chain carries TRBV5-1 and TRBJ2-3, with 7 bases that match TRBD1. Germline V gene lookup returns CDR1 SGHRS and CDR2 YFSETQ. The CDR3 runs to 15 residues. J was trimmed by 1 base and V by 4 bases; bases with no gene match: 6. The CDR3 DNA reads TGCGCCAGCAGCGTTAGGGGGCGAGGCACAGATACGCAGTATTTT. Translating it yields CASSVRGRGTDTQYF.

This chain uses TRBV7-8 with TRBJ2-2; TRBD2 might be the D (5 bases). The CDR3 extends over 13 amino acids. V was clipped by 6 bases and J by 6 bases, with 11 bases between them. CDR1 is SGHVS, CDR2 FQNEAQ, per germline. The CDR3 nucleotides read TGTGCCAGCAGTTTAACGCGGGCCGGGGAGCTGTTTTTT. Translation: CASSLTRAGELFF.

This clone was recorded once. As DNA, the CDR3 is TGTGCCAGCAGCCTACTAGCGATGAATGGGGAGCTGTTTTTT. This sequence encodes CASSLLAMNGELFF. The chain couples TRBV14 to TRBJ2-2, with 7 bases matching TRBD2. CDR1 and CDR2 from the germline V gene are SGHDN and FVKESK. The CDR3 loop spans 14 amino acids. The V and J ends lost 4 bases and 8 bases, in that order; junction bases with no gene match: 7.

This rearrangement joins TRBV29-1 to TRBJ1-2; tentatively, D is TRBD1 (6 bases). This CDR3 is built from 12 residues. The V gene lost 4 bases and the J gene lost 4 bases, with 10 bases spanning the gap. The germline CDR1 and CDR2 sequences are SQVTM and ANQGSEA. The CDR3 is CSVVGGTYGYTF. The CDR3 coding sequence is TGCAGCGTTGTAGGGGGAACCTATGGCTACACCTTC.

J is TRBJ2-5 and V is TRBV11-3, with D possibly being TRBD2 (6 bases). V lost 1 base and J lost 5, with 20 bases in between. The V gene's germline CDR1 is SGHNT and CDR2 YENEEA. There are 17 residues in the CDR3. CDR3 sequence (DNA): TGTGCCAGCAGCTTAGGGGGACTTGGAGAGGTGGAGGAGACCCAGTACTTC. Protein sequence: CASSLGGLGEVEETQYF.

The V gene is TRBV15, the J gene TRBJ2-7; TRBD2 is a possible D gene (5 bases). The germline gives CDR1 LNHNV, CDR2 YYDKDF (reference sequence). Trimming removed 5 bases from V and 5 bases from J, with 19 bases in between. The CDR3 loop spans 15 amino acids. CDR3 coding DNA: TGTGCCACCAGCTCTACTAGAGGAGCCCCCGACGAGCAGTACTTC. It codes for CATSSTRGAPDEQYF.

This clone was found once. V is TRBV5-1 and J is TRBJ1-2; D gene unclear. CDR3 length equals 15 residues. The germline V gene encodes CDR1 SGHRS and CDR2 YFSETQ. Trimming took off 4 bases at V and 8 bases at J, with 21 bases between the two ends. CDR3 protein: CASSKASGGVQGYTF. CDR3 nucleotides: TGCGCCAGCAGCAAGGCATCAGGTGGGGTGCAAGGCTACACCTTC.

The sample holds a few counts of this clone. The rearrangement joins TRBV30 to TRBJ1-3; D unclear. In germline, CDR1 is GTSNPN, CDR2 SVGIG (reference sequence). Trimming removed 1 base from V and 2 bases from J, with 9 bases in between. This CDR3 spans 14 amino acids. The CDR3 DNA follows: TGTGCCTGGAGTGGGGGTCTGACTGGAAACACCATATATTTT. Translation gives CAWSGGLTGNTIYF.

In this sample, this clone turned up a few times. V and J are TRBV5-1 and TRBJ2-2; TRBD2 is a possible D gene (5 bases). The CDR3 sequence is 15 residues long. V lost 3 bases and J lost 0, with 9 bases in between. Germline V gene sequence: CDR1 SGHRS, CDR2 YFSETQ. CDR3 amino acids: CASSWAGTNTGELFF. The CDR3 DNA follows: TGCGCCAGCAGCTGGGCGGGTACGAACACCGGGGAGCTGTTTTTT.

The sample holds one count of this clone. This chain links TRBV30 with TRBJ2-3; D unresolved. The CDR3 runs 13 residues. The V gene's germline CDR1 is GTSNPN and CDR2 SVGIG (reference sequence). The germline V and J ends were trimmed by 2 bases and 1 base, with 7 bases remaining between them. DNA of the CDR3: TGTGCCTGGAGTACCGGAGGCACAGATACGCAGTATTTT. Translating it yields CAWSTGGTDTQYF. Full variable domain (outside the CDR3, taken from reference TRBV30 and TRBJ2-3): SQTIHQWPATLVQPVGSPLSLECTVEGTSNPNLYWYRQAAGRGLQLLFYSVGIGQISSEVPQNLSASRPQDRQFILSSKKLLLSDSGFYLCAWSTGGTDTQYFGPGTRLTVL.

This chain joins TRBV29-1 and TRBJ1-4; D is unclear. From germline, CDR1 is SQVTM and CDR2 ANQGSEA. This CDR3 region has 13 residues. Trimming stripped 0 bases from V and 4 bases from J, with 6 bases between. The CDR3 region has the DNA TGCAGCGTTGAAGATCCGTTTAATGAAAAACTGTTTTTT. Translation gives CSVEDPFNEKLFF.

The rearrangement joins TRBV27 to TRBJ2-3; D possibly corresponds to TRBD2 (6 bases). The ends were cut back, 5 bases at V and 2 bases at J, with 11 bases in the middle. Germline values: CDR1 MNHEY, CDR2 SMNVEV (reference sequence). CDR3 size: 14 residues. CDR3 loop: CASSMGLATDTQYF. For the CDR3, the DNA is TGTGCCAGCAGTATGGGACTTGCCACAGATACGCAGTATTTT.